Included here is one T cell receptor beta chain sequence, with context. What it recognizes is unknown. This sample was included in a study of CXCR3-negative and CXCR3-positive naive CD8 T cells. Overall study results and limits: The study found that naive CXCR3-negative and CXCR3-positive cells shared TRBV-TRBJ usage, while memory cells differed. Sequencing showed both naive subsets with comparably high diversity, and memory CD8+ cells much lower. Cryopreserved PBMCs had partly decreased CXCR3 expression; fresh PBMCs were used in most assays.

CDR1 is SGHVS, CDR2 FQNEAQ, per germline. The CDR3 length is 17 residues. Each CD8+ T cell subset was flow-sorted in triplicate. Every sort contained about 310,000 cells. In preparing the TRB cDNA libraries, 5' RACE with UMI labels was used. From its re-call of the 5' RACE reads, TCRdb lists each CDR3 protein once, without DNA. The listing records fewer than 60,000 distinct CDR3 sequences. The material sequenced was memory CD8+ T cells from blood. The chain couples TRBV7-8 to TRBJ2-1; lacking DNA, the TRBD2 call made by TCRdb goes unchecked. This clonotype originated in a human donor in good health. Some clones in this sample may be carry-over from other donors' samples. This chain's CDR3 is CASSLGRLAGELTEQFF.